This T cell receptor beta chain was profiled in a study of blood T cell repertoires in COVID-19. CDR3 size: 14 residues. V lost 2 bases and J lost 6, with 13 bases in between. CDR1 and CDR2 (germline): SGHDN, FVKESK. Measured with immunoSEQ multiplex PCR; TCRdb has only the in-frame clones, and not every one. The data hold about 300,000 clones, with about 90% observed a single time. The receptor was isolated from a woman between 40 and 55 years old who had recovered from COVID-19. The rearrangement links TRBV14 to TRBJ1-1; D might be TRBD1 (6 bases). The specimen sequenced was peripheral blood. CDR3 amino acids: CASSQHLRGPEAFF. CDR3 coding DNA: TGTGCCAGCAGCCAACATCTCAGGGGACCTGAAGCTTTCTTT.